Following are 11 T cell receptor beta chains from one sample sequenced in a study of cytomegalovirus exposure and HLA in healthy donors. The repertoire was sequenced with immunoSEQ multiplex PCR; TCRdb's copy has only in-frame clones and lacks some. The table includes 45,000 to 55,000 clones, about 90% detected once. Source material: PBMCs. These receptor sequences come from a woman aged 30 to 39 in good health and CMV-seronegative.

This chain uses TRBV28 with TRBJ2-7, with D unclear. The germline gives CDR1 MDHEN, CDR2 SYDVKM. V was shortened by 3 bases and J by 0 bases, with 12 bases between the two germline ends. CDR3 length equals 15 residues. CDR3 amino acids: CASSFGPSSSYEQYF. For the CDR3, the DNA is TGTGCCAGCAGTTTCGGTCCCTCTAGCTCCTACGAGCAGTACTTC.

The rearrangement links TRBV2 to TRBJ2-5; TRBD2 matches 9 bases. The V gene's germline CDR1 is SNHLY and CDR2 FYNNEI. The CDR3 is made up of 16 amino acids. V shed 5 bases and J 2 bases; nucleotides not matched to a gene: 9. CDR3 sequence reads: CASSNLVAGAQETQYF. For the CDR3, the DNA is TGTGCCAGCAGTAACCTAGTAGCGGGAGCGCAAGAGACCCAGTACTTC.

The chain combines TRBV28 with TRBJ2-6; 8 positions match TRBD2. CDR3 size: 15 residues. From germline, CDR1 is MDHEN and CDR2 SYDVKM. V shed 7 bases and J 0 bases; nucleotides not matched to a gene: 2. The CDR3 DNA reads as TGTGCCAGCACCGCGGGGGGCTCTGGGGCCAACGTCCTGACTTTC. This gives the protein CASTAGGSGANVLTF. The whole variable domain, remainder taken from reference TRBV28 and TRBJ2-6, is DVKVTQSSRYLVKRTGEKVFLECVQDMDHENMFWYRQDPGLGLRLIYFSYDVKMKEKGDIPEGYSVSREKKERFSLILESASTNQTSMYLCASTAGGSGANVLTFGAGSRLTVL.

The V and J genes are TRBV4-1 and TRBJ2-3; maybe TRBD2 (6 bases). Germline-derived CDR1 and CDR2 are MGHRA and YSYEKL. The CDR3 spans 17 residues. V was clipped by 0 bases and J by 8 bases, with 21 bases between them. The CDR3: CASSQEDGAGLQGTQYF. The CDR3 DNA reads as TGCGCCAGCAGCCAAGAGGACGGGGCGGGATTACAAGGTACGCAGTATTTT.

The chain is built from TRBV19 and TRBJ2-1; 10 nucleotides match TRBD1. Germline V gene sequence: CDR1 LNHDA, CDR2 SQIVND (reference sequence). The junction had 1 base not matched to a gene; V was cut back by 7 bases and J by 4 bases. This CDR3 is built from 13 residues. CDR3 protein: CASKDRGYNEQFF. Here the CDR3 DNA reads TGTGCCAGTAAGGACAGGGGGTACAATGAGCAGTTCTTC. The full variable domain, its missing parts supplied by reference TRBV19 and TRBJ2-1, is DGGITQSPKYLFRKEGQNVTLSCEQNLNHDAMYWYRQDPGQGLRLIYYSQIVNDFQKGDIAEGYSVSREKKESFPLTVTSAQKNPTAFYLCASKDRGYNEQFFGPGTRLTVL.

This clone was seen once. The V gene is TRBV6-4, the J gene TRBJ1-5; TRBD1 agrees at 10 bases. The CDR3 is made up of 15 amino acids. The germline V gene encodes CDR1 MRHNA and CDR2 SNTAGT. With 5 bases clipped from V and 1 base from J, the junction kept 2 bases outside the gene matches. The CDR3 spells CASSRDRGSNQPQHF. In DNA, the CDR3 is TGTGCCAGCAGTAGGGACAGGGGAAGCAATCAGCCCCAGCATTTT.

The chain uses TRBV6-1 and TRBJ1-2; possibly TRBD1 for D (5 bases). Between the trimmed V and J ends, which lost 1 base and 5 bases, there was a span of 11 bases. This CDR3 has 14 amino acids. CDR1 is MNHNS and CDR2 is SASEGT in the germline V gene. The DNA of the CDR3 is TGTGCCAGCAGTGAAGGGGGCGTAGGTTATGGCTACACCTTC. It yields the protein CASSEGGVGYGYTF.

CDR3 loop: CASSRIAGEVYNEQFF. CDR3 DNA sequence: TGCGCCAGCAGCCGAATAGCGGGAGAAGTCTACAATGAGCAGTTCTTC. The chain recombines TRBV4-1 with TRBJ2-1, with TRBD2 identical over 9 bases. Germline CDR1 reads MGHRA; CDR2 reads YSYEKL. The V segment lost 4 bases and the J segment 3 bases; nucleotides outside the gene matches: 7. CDR3 length: 16 residues.

The V call is TRBV6-1, the J call TRBJ2-1; TRBD2 aligns across 11 bases. V shed 6 bases, J shed 2 bases, and the junction held 3 bases outside the gene matches. The CDR3 loop spans 15 amino acids. CDR1 is MNHNS, CDR2 SASEGT, per germline. CDR3 nucleotides: TGTGCCAGCAGGTTAGCGGGAGGGGCCTACAATGAGCAGTTCTTC. Amino acid sequence: CASRLAGGAYNEQFF.

The J gene is TRBJ1-2, the V gene TRBV27, with 10 nucleotides matching TRBD1. J lost 4 bases, V lost 6 bases, and 5 bases had no gene match. Germline values: CDR1 MNHEY, CDR2 SMNVEV (reference sequence). This CDR3 region has 14 residues. The CDR3 spells CASRTGGGTYGYTF. CDR3 nucleotides: TGTGCCAGCAGGACAGGGGGCGGAACCTATGGCTACACCTTC.

In this sample, this clone turned up a few times. This chain connects TRBV2 to TRBJ2-2, with TRBD1 identical over 7 bases. This CDR3 comprises 15 residues. J lost 6 bases, V lost 5 bases, and 9 bases had no gene match. Per the germline V gene, CDR1 is SNHLY and CDR2 is FYNNEI. In nucleotides, the CDR3 is TGTGCCAGCAGTTCCGGGACAGTTAGCCCCGGGGAGCTGTTTTTT. Residues: CASSSGTVSPGELFF.